This note documents a single TCR beta chain sequence. Its antigen specificity is not known. The sample holds no much larger clone one base away, and base qualities are not on file. Enrolling through a virtual design, the prospective study's participants ranged in age from roughly 18 to 95 years and lived across 24 United States geographic areas. In the prospective study, cohorts were assigned on the basis of participant-reported clinical history obtained from a screening survey and a study questionnaire. Recovered participants in ImmuneRACE Cohort 3 were defined by two consecutive negative NP/OP PCR tests, clearance by a healthcare professional, or resolution of symptoms. Each participant in the prospective study had whole blood, serum and a nasopharyngeal or oropharyngeal swab collected by mobile phlebotomists. Over a roughly 2-month period, participants in the prospective study had the option of providing additional blood draws and questionnaires. Before DNA extraction, prospective study blood samples were shipped either frozen or at room temperature.

TCRbeta CDR3 regions were amplified from genomic DNA by means of the immunoSEQ Assay, a bias-controlled multiplex PCR. Concerning the study's data processing: Nucleated cell counts per sample were estimated from amplification of reference gene primers within the assay. Sequence reads were collapsed and filtered to measure the absolute abundance of every unique TCRbeta CDR3 rearrangement. Productive Simpson clonality was computed per sample as the square root of Simpson's diversity index over productive rearrangements. Sourced from immuneACCESS, this table was stored by TCRdb with only in-frame sequences that have V and J called. A share of the clones is absent; for the studies checked, an unresolved V gene accounts for under half, and the remainder has no known explanation. That table furnishes V, J and clone size, whereas the DNA furnished D and trimming. The sample table holds approximately 250,000 clones, of which around 80% were seen once. The ten most abundant clones make up 15% of the sample.

These data belong to a study of blood T cell repertoires in COVID-19 (dated by TCRdb to the early 2020s). At the level of the whole study: Collaborator samples came from the United States, Italy and Spain and covered acute and convalescent phases of COVID-19. A freely available public database, intended as a resource for researchers studying the immune response to SARS-CoV-2, is where the repertoires were released. A de-identified subject ID, COVID-19 status, age in years and sex were almost always included in the sample metadata. The samples were drawn from two sources: the first 160 participants of the ongoing ImmuneRACE study, and about 1,300 subjects contributed by 6 global collaborators. Deeply sampled blood TCRbeta repertoires from subjects exposed to, actively infected with, or recovered from COVID-19 were included in the dataset. The prospective study material was composed of cDNA or gDNA derived from T cells, B-cell-depleted T cells, or PBMCs. HLA class I and class II types, where available, came from metadata supplied by the sample provider rather than from assay-based typing.

Summary of the overall study and its limitations: The quantity of clinical and demographic metadata differed by source and by participant and was supplied without curation.

Its CDR3 holds 15 amino acids, cysteine through phenylalanine. Only CDR3 DNA remains: 45 bases, in frame from the first base. Germline trimming: 3 bases from V, 0 bases from J; junction bases outside gene matches: 3. Reading the germline V gene gives CDR1 SGDLS and CDR2 YYNGEE. The chain uses TRBV9 and TRBJ1-1, and 9 junctional nucleotides match TRBD1. The specimen sequenced was PBMCs or T cells enriched from blood (not recorded which). The sequence came from a man aged 35 to 55 who had recovered from COVID-19. The DNA sequence reads TGTGCCAGCAGCGATGACAGGGGGTTGAACACTGAAGCTTTCTTT. It translates as CASSDDRGLNTEAFF.